The subject of this entry is one TCR beta chain. Trimming cost V 6 bases and J 4 bases, with 6 bases left between them. The CDR3 length is 11 residues. The germline V gene encodes CDR1 LGHDT and CDR2 YNNKEL (reference sequence). The data were obtained in a study of blood T cell repertoires in COVID-19. Authors' data handling: Researchers report that nucleated cell counts were estimated from reference gene primer amplification. Sequencing was performed with immunoSEQ multiplex PCR; in TCRdb, only in-frame clones are kept and a portion is missing. That table gives V, J and clone size, and the DNA gave D and trimming. The sample holds approximately 150,000 clones, about four fifths seen once.

The V call is TRBV3-1 (or the pseudogene TRBV3-2), the J call TRBJ2-5; D might be TRBD2 (5 bases). This TCR was sampled from a man between 65 and 85 years old with acute or convalescent COVID-19. The sample taken for sequencing was peripheral blood. This CDR3 is CASREAETQYF. The CDR3 region has the DNA TGTGCCAGCAGGGAGGCAGAGACCCAGTACTTC.